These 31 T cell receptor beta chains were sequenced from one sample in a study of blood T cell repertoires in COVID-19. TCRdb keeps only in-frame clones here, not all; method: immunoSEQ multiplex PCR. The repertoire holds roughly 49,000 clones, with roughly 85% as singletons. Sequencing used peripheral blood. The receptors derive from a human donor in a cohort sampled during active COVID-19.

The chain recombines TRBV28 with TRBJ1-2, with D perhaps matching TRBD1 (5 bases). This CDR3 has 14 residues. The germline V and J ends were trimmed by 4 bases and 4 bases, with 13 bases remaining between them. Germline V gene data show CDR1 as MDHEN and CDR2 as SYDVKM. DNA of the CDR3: TGTGCCAGCAGTTCTTCTCAGGGAAGCTATGGCTACACCTTC. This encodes CASSSSQGSYGYTF.

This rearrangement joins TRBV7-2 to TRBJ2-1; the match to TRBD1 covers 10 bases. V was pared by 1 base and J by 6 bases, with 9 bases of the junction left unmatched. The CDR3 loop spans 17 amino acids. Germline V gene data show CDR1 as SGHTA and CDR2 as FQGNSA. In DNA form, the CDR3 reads TGTGCCAGCAGCTTAGTGTCCTCCGGGACAGGGGTCAATGAGCAGTTCTTC. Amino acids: CASSLVSSGTGVNEQFF.

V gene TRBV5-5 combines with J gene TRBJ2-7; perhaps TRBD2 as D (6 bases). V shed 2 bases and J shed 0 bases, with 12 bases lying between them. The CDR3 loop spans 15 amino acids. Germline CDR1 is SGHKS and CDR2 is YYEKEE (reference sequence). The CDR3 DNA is TGTGCCAGCAGCTTTGCGGGGCAAAGCTCCTACGAGCAGTACTTC. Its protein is CASSFAGQSSYEQYF. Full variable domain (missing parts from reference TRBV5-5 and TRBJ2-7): DAGVTQSPTHLIKTRGQQVTLRCSPISGHKSVSWYQQVLGQGPQFIFQYYEKEERGRGNFPDRFSARQFPNYSSELNVNALLLGDSALYLCASSFAGQSSYEQYFGPGTRLTVT.

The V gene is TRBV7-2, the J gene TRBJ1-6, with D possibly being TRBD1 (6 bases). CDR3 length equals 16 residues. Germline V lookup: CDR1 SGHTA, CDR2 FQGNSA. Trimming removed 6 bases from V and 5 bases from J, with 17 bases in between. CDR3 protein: CASRTIPGTNNSPLHF. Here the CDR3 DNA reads TGTGCCAGCAGAACTATACCCGGGACAAATAATTCACCCCTCCACTTT.

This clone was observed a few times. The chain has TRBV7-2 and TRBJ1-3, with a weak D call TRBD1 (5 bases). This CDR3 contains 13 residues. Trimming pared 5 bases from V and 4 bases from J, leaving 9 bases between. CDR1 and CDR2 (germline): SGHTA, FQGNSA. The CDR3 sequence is CASSVRQGNTIYF. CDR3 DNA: TGTGCCAGCAGCGTCCGACAGGGAAACACCATATATTTT.

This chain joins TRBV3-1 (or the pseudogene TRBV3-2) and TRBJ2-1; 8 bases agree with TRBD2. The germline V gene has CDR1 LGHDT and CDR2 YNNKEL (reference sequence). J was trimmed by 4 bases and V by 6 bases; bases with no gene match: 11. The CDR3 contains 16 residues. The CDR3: CASRGGSGGLYNEQFF. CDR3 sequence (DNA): TGTGCCAGCAGAGGGGGGAGCGGGGGCCTATACAATGAGCAGTTCTTC.

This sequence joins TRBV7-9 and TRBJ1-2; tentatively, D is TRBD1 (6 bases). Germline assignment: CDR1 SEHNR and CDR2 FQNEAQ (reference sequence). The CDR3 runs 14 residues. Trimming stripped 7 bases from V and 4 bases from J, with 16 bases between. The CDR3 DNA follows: TGTGCCAGCACCCCGGGAGGGGGTGGCTATGGCTACACCTTC. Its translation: CASTPGGGGYGYTF.

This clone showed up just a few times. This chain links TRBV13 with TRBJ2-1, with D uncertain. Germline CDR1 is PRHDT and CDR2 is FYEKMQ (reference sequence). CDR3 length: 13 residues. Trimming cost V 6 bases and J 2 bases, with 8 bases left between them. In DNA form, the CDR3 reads TGTGCCAGCAGGAACAGCCCCTACAATGAGCAGTTCTTC. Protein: CASRNSPYNEQFF.

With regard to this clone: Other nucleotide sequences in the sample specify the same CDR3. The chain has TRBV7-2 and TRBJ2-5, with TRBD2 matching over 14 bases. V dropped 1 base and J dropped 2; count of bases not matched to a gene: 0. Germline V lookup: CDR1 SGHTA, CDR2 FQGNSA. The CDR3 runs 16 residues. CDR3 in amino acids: CASSLGLAGGQETQYF. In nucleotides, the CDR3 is TGTGCCAGCAGCTTAGGACTAGCGGGGGGGCAAGAGACCCAGTACTTC.

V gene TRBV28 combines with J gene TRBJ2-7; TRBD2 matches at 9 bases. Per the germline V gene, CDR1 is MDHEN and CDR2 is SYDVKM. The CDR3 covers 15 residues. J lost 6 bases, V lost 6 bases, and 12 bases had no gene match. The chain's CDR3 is CASSTPSSGGSEQYF. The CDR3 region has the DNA TGTGCCAGCAGCACCCCTAGCAGCGGGGGGTCCGAGCAGTACTTC. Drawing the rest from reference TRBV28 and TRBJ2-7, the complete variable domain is DVKVTQSSRYLVKRTGEKVFLECVQDMDHENMFWYRQDPGLGLRLIYFSYDVKMKEKGDIPEGYSVSREKKERFSLILESASTNQTSMYLCASSTPSSGGSEQYFGPGTRLTVT.

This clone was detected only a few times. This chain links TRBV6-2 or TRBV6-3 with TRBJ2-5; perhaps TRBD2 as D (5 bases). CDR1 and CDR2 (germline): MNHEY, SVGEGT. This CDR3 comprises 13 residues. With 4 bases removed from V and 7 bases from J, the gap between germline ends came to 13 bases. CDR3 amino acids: CASSSGGLGTQYF. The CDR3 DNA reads TGTGCCAGCAGTTCCGGTGGACTCGGGACCCAGTACTTC.

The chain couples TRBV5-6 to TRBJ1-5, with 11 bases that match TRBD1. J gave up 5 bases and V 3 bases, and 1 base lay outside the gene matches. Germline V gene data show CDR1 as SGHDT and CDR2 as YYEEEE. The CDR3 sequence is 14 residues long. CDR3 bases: TGTGCCAGCAGCTCGGGACAGGGGGATCAGCCCCAGCATTTT. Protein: CASSSGQGDQPQHF.

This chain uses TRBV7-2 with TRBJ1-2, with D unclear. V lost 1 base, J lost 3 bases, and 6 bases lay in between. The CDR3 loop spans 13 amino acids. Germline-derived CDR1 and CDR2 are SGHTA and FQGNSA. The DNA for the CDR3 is TGTGCCAGCAGCTTAGACGGAGACTATGGCTACACCTTC. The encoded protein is CASSLDGDYGYTF.

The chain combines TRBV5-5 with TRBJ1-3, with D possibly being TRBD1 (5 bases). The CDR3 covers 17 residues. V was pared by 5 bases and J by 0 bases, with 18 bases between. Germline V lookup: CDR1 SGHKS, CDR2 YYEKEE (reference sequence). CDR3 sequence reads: CASSLGGVTRSGNTIYF. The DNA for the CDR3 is TGTGCCAGCAGTCTCGGAGGGGTAACCCGCTCTGGAAACACCATATATTTT.

The CDR3 DNA is TGTGCCATCAGTCAGACAGGGTTGGACGAGCAGTACTTC. Amino acid sequence: CAISQTGLDEQYF. The rearrangement joins TRBV10-3 to TRBJ2-7; 7 bases map to TRBD1. The length of the CDR3 is 13 residues. CDR1 is ENHRY, CDR2 SYGVKD, per germline. Germline trimming cut 5 bases from V and 5 bases from J; bases unmatched to any gene: 6.

This CDR3 is CASSEQAPCFFRSDYEQYF. CDR3 nucleotides: TGTGCCAGCAGCGAACAGGCTCCCTGCTTTTTTCGTTCAGACTACGAGCAGTACTTC. The J gene is TRBJ2-7, the V gene TRBV21-1; TRBD1 is taken as the D call from the table, unchecked against the DNA. TRBV21-1 corresponds to a pseudogene. This CDR3 comprises 19 residues.

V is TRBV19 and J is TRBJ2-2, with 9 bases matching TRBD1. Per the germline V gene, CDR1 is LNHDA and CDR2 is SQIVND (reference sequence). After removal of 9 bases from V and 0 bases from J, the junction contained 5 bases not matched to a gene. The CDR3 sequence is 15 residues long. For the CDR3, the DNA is TGTGCCAGCCTACGGGACAGGGCGAACACCGGGGAGCTGTTTTTT. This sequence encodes CASLRDRANTGELFF.

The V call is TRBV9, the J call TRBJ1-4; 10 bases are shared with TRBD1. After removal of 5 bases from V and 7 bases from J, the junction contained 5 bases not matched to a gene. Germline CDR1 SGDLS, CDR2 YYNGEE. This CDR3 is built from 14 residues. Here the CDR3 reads CASSGQGVGEKLFF. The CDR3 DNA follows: TGTGCCAGCAGTGGACAGGGGGTAGGTGAAAAACTGTTTTTT.

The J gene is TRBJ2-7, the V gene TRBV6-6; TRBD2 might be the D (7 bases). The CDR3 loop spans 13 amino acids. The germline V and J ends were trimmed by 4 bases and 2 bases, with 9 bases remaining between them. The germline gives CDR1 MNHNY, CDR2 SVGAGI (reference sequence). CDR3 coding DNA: TGTGCCAGCAGTTCCGGGGGGCCCTACGAGCAGTACTTC. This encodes CASSSGGPYEQYF.

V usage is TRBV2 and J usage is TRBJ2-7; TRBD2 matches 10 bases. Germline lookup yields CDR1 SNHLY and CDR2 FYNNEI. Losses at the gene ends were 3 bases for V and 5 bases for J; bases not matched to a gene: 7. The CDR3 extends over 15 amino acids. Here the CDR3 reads CASSENRLAGDEQYF. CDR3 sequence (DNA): TGTGCCAGCAGTGAGAATAGGCTAGCGGGGGACGAGCAGTACTTC.

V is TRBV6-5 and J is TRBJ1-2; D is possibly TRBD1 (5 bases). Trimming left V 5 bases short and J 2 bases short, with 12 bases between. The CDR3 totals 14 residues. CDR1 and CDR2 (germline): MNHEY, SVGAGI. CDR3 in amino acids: CASSRASGNYGYTF. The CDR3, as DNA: TGTGCCAGCAGTCGGGCGTCAGGGAACTATGGCTACACCTTC.

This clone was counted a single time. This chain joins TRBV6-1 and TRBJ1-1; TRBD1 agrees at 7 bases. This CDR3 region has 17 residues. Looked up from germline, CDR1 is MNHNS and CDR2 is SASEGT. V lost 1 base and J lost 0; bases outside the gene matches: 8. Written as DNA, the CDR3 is TGTGCCAGCAGTGAAGGGGTCGGGACAGTCATGAACACTGAAGCTTTCTTT. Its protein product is CASSEGVGTVMNTEAFF.

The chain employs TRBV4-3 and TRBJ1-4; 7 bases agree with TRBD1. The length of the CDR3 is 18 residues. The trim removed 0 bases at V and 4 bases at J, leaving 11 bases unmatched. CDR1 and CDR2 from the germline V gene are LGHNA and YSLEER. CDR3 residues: CASSQDSTKQGLNEKLFF. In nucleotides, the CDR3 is TGCGCCAGCAGCCAAGATTCAACAAAACAGGGGCTTAATGAAAAACTGTTTTTT.

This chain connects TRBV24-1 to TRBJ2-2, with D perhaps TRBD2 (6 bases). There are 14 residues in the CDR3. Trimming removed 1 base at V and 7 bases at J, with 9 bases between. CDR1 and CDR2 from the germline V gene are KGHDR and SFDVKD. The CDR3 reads CATSDFKAGGELFF. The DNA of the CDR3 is TGTGCCACCAGTGATTTTAAAGCGGGCGGGGAGCTGTTTTTT.

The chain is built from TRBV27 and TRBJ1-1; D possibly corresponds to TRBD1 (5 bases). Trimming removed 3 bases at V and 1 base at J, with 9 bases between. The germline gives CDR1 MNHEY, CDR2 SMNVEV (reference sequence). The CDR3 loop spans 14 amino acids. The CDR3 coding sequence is TGTGCCAGCAGTTTCCAGGGTCGGAACACTGAAGCTTTCTTT. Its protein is CASSFQGRNTEAFF.

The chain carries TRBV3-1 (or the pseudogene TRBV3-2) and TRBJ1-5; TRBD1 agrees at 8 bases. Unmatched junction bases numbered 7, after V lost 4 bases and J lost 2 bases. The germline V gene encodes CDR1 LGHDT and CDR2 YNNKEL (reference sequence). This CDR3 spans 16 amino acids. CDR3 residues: CASSRAGQGGNQPQHF. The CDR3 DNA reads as TGTGCCAGCAGCCGGGCCGGACAGGGCGGCAATCAGCCCCAGCATTTT.

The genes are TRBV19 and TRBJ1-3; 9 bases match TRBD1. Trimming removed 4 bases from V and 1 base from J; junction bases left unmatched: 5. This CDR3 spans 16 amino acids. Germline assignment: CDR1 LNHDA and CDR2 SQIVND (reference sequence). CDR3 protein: CASSSPGQGSGNTIYF. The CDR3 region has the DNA TGTGCCAGTAGTAGCCCGGGACAGGGATCTGGAAACACCATATATTTT. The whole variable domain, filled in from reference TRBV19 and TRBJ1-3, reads DGGITQSPKYLFRKEGQNVTLSCEQNLNHDAMYWYRQDPGQGLRLIYYSQIVNDFQKGDIAEGYSVSREKKESFPLTVTSAQKNPTAFYLCASSSPGQGSGNTIYFGEGSWLTVV.

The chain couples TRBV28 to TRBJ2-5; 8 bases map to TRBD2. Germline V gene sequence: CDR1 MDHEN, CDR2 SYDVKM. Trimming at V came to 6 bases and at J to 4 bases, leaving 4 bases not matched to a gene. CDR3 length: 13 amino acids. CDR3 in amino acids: CASRRGGRETQYF. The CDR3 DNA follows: TGTGCCAGCAGACGGGGGGGGAGAGAGACCCAGTACTTC. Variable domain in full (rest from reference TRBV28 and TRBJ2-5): DVKVTQSSRYLVKRTGEKVFLECVQDMDHENMFWYRQDPGLGLRLIYFSYDVKMKEKGDIPEGYSVSREKKERFSLILESASTNQTSMYLCASRRGGRETQYFGPGTRLLVL.

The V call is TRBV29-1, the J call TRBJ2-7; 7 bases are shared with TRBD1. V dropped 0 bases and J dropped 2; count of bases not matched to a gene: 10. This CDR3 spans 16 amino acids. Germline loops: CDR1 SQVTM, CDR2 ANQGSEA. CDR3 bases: TGCAGCGTTGAAGACCCACAGGGGAGTTACACCTACGAGCAGTACTTC. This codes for CSVEDPQGSYTYEQYF.

CDR3 DNA: TGTGCCAGCAGCTTTTCCGGGGGGGCTGGTCAGCCCCAGCATTTT. It is translated as CASSFSGGAGQPQHF. The rearrangement links TRBV7-9 to TRBJ1-5, with D maybe TRBD1 (6 bases). The CDR3 runs to 15 residues. The germline V gene encodes CDR1 SEHNR and CDR2 FQNEAQ (reference sequence). V shed 3 bases and J shed 6 bases, with 15 bases lying between them.

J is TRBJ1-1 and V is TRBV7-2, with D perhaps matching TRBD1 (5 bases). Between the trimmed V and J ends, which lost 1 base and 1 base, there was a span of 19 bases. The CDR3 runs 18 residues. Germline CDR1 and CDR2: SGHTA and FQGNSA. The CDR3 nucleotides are TGTGCCAGCAGCTTAGGTTTGAAACCGACAGAGACGAACACTGAAGCTTTCTTT. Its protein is CASSLGLKPTETNTEAFF.